This T cell receptor beta chain was documented in a study of cytotoxic CD8 clonotypes in ibrutinib-treated CLL. As for the study in general: Of the patients, 11 were relapsed/refractory, over 14 treatment-naive and fewer than 18 IGHV unmutated. Points from the study as a whole: The times at which samples were taken varied between sustained-remission and progressing patients. Whereas clonality rose at ibrutinib response, it declined toward baseline at progression.

Sequencing used immunoSEQ multiplex PCR; TCRdb keeps in-frame clones, though not all of them. The sample lists 150,000 or so clones; nearly 90% were seen once. Comment on this clone: The target antigen is unknown.

The CDR3 is 14 residues long. With 4 bases removed from V and 9 bases from J, the gap between germline ends came to 20 bases. Per germline, CDR1 SGDLS and CDR2 YYNGEE. This clonotype was sampled from a human donor with chronic lymphocytic leukemia. The chain recombines TRBV9 with TRBJ2-7; the D is unclear. Here the sequenced sample was PBMCs, taken at disease progression, from a patient treated with ibrutinib. CDR3 sequence: CASSMSSSYATQYF. CDR3 DNA sequence: TGTGCCAGCAGCATGTCTTCGAGCTATGCGACGCAGTACTTC.